This TCR beta chain was observed in a study of early T cells in non-severe SARS-CoV-2 infection (dated by TCRdb to about 2021). Background for the entire study: Bulk RNA from unsorted whole blood was used for TCR sequencing, so alpha and beta chains could not be paired. Here is what the overall study found, with its caveats: VDJdb matching was skewed toward anti-spike CD8 responses and likely underestimated virus-specific expansions, missing private and CD4 specificities.

Set within a cohort of healthcare workers in London, UK, this nested case-control study involved weekly PCR testing of nasopharyngeal swabs along with blood sampling. Healthcare workers were recruited between 23 and 31 March 2020, during the week of the UK lockdown, and were followed weekly for up to roughly 15 weeks. The sample holds many counts of this clonotype. What antigen it recognizes has not been identified. The record has no base qualities; no much larger clone is one base away. Library method: 5' RACE. Sequenced using a NextSeq 500. Unique molecular identifiers were attached to individual cDNA molecules in the TCR library protocol so that sequencing error and PCR bias could be corrected. Both TCR alpha and beta chains were sequenced, and tight co-correlation was observed between alpha and beta sequence abundances in each sample. Processing in the source paper ran as follows. Decombinator V4 was used to annotate TCR sequences for V gene, J gene and CDR3. TCRs were defined as expanded if a significant change between any two time points was detected under a Poisson model with p below 0.0001. Abundances of TCRs were expressed as counts per million after normalisation to the total number of TCRs sequenced in each sample. VDJdb, accessed on 1 November 2021, was searched for TCRs annotated for CMV, EBV and SARS-CoV-2, and TCRs annotated for more than one antigen were excluded. Starting from the raw public reads, TCRdb applied fastp trimming at Q25, assembled clones with MiXCR and retained in-frame beta chains. Every distinct CDR3 protein forms one entry, paired with its most common genes and DNA. TCRdb's processing, not the authors' own work, is the source of the V and J calls. This sample gives 70,000 to 75,000 distinct CDR3 sequences in total; roughly 15% of them show up just once. The ten largest clones represent 11% to 15% of the sample.

The clonotype originates from an adult who was a healthcare worker with PCR-confirmed SARS-CoV-2 infection or an uninfected control (not recorded which). Specimen: whole blood.

The nucleotide sequence reads as follows: TGTGCCAGCAGTAAGGCAGGTGGTCTCGGAGAGACCCAGTACTTC. Its protein reads: CASSKAGGLGETQYF. The V gene is TRBV12-3 or TRBV12-4 and the J gene is TRBJ2-5; no D gene is confidently identified. The CDR3 spans 15 residues, from the cysteine through the phenylalanine. The entry retains the CDR3 DNA only, 45 bases that are in frame from base 1. V is shortened by 5 bases, J by 4 bases, and the region joining them spans 17 bases.